The sample holds many counts of the clone carrying this TCR beta chain. Germline CDR1 and CDR2: SGDLS and YYNGEE. The CDR3 length is 17 residues. Unmatched junction bases numbered 7, after V lost 0 bases and J lost 1 base. Healthy Caucasian individuals from Russia aged 6 to 90 were enrolled as donors. These data originate in a study of blood T cells in healthy people across ages. Study overall: There was about one barcoded beta molecule captured by template switching per two T cells.

Then a second PCR, running about 6 to 12 cycles, was carried out with a sample-barcoded 5' primer and a J-beta primer mix. Each CDR3 protein gets one entry after TCRdb re-called the 5' RACE reads with MiXCR. This table holds hundreds of thousands of distinct CDR3 sequences, about half found once. The specimen sequenced was blood. V and J are TRBV9 and TRBJ1-5; the match to TRBD1 covers 7 bases. This clonotype was obtained from a man aged 55 to 70 in good health. For the CDR3, the DNA is TGTGCCAGCAGCGTAGTTGGGACAGATCCCAGCAATCAGCCCCAGCATTTT. This codes for CASSVVGTDPSNQPQHF. Supplemented by reference TRBV9 and TRBJ1-5, the full variable domain reads DSGVTQTPKHLITATGQRVTLRCSPRSGDLSVYWYQQSLDQGLQFLIQYYNGEERAKGNILERFSAQQFPDLHSELNLSSLELGDSALYFCASSVVGTDPSNQPQHFGDGTRLSIL.